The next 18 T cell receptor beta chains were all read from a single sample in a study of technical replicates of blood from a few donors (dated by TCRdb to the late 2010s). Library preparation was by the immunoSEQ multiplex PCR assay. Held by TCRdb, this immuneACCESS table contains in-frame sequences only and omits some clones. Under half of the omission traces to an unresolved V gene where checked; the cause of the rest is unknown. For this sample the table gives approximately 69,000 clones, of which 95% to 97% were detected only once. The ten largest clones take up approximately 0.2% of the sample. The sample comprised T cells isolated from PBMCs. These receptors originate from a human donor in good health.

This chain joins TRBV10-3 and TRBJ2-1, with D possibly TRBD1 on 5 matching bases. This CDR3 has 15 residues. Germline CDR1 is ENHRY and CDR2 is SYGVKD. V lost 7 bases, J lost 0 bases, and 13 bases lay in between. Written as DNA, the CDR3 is TGTGCCATCACCGACAGCAGAAGCTCCTACAATGAGCAGTTCTTC. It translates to CAITDSRSSYNEQFF.

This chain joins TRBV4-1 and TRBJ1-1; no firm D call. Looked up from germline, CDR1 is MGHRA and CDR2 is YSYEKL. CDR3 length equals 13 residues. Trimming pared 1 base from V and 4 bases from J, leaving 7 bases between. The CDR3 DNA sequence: TGCGCCAGCAGCCAAGCAGGCAGCACTGAAGCTTTCTTT. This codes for CASSQAGSTEAFF.

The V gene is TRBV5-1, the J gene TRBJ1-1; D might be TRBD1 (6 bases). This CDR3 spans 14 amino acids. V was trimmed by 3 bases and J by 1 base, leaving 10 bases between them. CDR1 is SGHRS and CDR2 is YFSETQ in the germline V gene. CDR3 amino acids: CASSSGHQNTEAFF. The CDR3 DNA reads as TGCGCCAGCAGCTCGGGACACCAGAACACTGAAGCTTTCTTT.

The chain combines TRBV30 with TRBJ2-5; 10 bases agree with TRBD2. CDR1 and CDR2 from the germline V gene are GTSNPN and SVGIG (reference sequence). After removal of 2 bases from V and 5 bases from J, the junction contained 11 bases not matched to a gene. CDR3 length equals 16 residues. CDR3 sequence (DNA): TGTGCCTGGAGTCTCTCTAGCGGGGGCCCCTGGGAGACCCAGTACTTC. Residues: CAWSLSSGGPWETQYF.

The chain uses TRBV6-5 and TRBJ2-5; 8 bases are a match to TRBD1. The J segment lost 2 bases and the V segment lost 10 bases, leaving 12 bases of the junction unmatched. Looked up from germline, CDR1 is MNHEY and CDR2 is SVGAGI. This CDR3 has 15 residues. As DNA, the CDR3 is TGTGCCACTTTCCCGACAGGGGAGAATCAAGAGACCCAGTACTTC. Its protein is CATFPTGENQETQYF.

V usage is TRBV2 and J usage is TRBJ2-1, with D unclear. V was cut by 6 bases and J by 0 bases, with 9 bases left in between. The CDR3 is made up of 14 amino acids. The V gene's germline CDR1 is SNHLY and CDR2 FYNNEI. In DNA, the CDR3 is TGTGCCAGCAGCCCCGAGAGCTCCTACAATGAGCAGTTCTTC. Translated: CASSPESSYNEQFF.

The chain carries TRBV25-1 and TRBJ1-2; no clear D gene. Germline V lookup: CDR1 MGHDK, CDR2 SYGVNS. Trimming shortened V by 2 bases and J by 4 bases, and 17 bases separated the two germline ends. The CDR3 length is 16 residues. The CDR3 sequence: CASSETVVVHLYGYTF. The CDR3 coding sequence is TGTGCCAGCAGTGAAACGGTGGTAGTGCATCTCTATGGCTACACCTTC.

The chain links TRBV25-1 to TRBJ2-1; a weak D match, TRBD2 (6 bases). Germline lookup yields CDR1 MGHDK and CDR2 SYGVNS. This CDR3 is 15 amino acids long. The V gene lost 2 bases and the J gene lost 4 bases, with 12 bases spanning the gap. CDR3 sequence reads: CASSEGRGWYNEQFF. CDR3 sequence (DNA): TGTGCCAGCAGTGAAGGCCGGGGGTGGTACAATGAGCAGTTCTTC. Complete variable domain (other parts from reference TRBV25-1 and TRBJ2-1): EADIYQTPRYLVIGTGKKITLECSQTMGHDKMYWYQQDPGMELHLIHYSYGVNSTEKGDLSSESTVSRIRTEHFPLTLESARPSHTSQYLCASSEGRGWYNEQFFGPGTRLTVL.

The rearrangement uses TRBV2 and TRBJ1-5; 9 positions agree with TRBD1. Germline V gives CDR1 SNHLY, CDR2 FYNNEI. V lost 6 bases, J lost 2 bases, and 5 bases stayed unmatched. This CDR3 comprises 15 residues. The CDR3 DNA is TGTGCCAGCAGGGCGGGACAGGGAGGCAATCAGCCCCAGCATTTT. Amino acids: CASRAGQGGNQPQHF.

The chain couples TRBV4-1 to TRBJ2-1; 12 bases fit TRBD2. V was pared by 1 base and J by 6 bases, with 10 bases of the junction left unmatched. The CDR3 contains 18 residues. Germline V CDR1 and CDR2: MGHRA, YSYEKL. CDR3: CASSQVDLGLAGVNEQFF. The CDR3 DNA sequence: TGCGCCAGCAGCCAAGTGGACCTGGGACTAGCGGGCGTCAATGAGCAGTTCTTC.

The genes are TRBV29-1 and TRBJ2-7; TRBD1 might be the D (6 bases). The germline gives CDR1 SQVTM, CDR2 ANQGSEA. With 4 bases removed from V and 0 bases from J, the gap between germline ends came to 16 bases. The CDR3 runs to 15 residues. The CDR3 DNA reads TGCAGCGTTGGGCCCAAGGGGGTGAGCTCCTACGAGCAGTACTTC. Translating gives CSVGPKGVSSYEQYF.

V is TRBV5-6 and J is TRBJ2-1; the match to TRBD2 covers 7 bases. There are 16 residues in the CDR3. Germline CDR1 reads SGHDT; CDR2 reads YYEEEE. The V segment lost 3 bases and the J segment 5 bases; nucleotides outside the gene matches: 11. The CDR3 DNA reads TGTGCCAGCAGCTCCGAGCGAGGGAGGGTAAACAATGAGCAGTTCTTC. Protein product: CASSSERGRVNNEQFF.

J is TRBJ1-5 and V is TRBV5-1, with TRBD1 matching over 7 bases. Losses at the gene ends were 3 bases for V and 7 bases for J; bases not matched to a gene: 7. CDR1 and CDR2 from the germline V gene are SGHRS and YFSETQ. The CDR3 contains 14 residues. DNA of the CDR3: TGCGCCAGCAGCTGGGACAGCGGTGGACAGCCCCAGCATTTT. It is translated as CASSWDSGGQPQHF.

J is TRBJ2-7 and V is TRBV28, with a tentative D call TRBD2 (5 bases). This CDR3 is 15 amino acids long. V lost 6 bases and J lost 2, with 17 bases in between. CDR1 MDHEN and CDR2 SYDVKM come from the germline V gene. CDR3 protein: CASRSPGVGTYEQYF. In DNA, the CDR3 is TGTGCCAGCAGGTCCCCCGGGGTGGGGACCTACGAGCAGTACTTC.

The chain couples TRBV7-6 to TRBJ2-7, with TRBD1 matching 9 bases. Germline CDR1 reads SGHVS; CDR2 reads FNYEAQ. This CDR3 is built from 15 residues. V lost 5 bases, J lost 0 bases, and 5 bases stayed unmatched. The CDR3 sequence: CASSRDRDISYEQYF. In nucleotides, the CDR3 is TGTGCCAGCAGCCGGGACAGGGATATCTCCTACGAGCAGTACTTC.

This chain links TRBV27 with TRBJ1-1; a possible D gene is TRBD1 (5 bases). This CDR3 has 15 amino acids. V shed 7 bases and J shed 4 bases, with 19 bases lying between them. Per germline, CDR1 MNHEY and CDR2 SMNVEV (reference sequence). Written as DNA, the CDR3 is TGTGCCAGCAACTTTGGAGCCGGGGGGGGCACTGAAGCTTTCTTT. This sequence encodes CASNFGAGGGTEAFF.

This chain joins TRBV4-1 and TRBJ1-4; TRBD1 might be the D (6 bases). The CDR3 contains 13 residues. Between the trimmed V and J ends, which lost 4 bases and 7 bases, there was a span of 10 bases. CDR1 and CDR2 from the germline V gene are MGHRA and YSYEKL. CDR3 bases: TGCGCCAGCAGCCTTACAGGGTTTGAAAAACTGTTTTTT. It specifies CASSLTGFEKLFF.

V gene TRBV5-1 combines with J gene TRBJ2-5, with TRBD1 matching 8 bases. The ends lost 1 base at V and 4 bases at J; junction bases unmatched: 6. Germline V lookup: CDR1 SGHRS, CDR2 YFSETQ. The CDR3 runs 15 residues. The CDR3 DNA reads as TGCGCCAGCAGCTTGAGGGGACAGGTGGCAGAGACCCAGTACTTC. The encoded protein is CASSLRGQVAETQYF.